Each of the 25 T cell receptor beta chains below was sequenced from the same sample in a study of TIL therapy for anti-PD-1-resistant metastatic lung cancer. The time point is: pre-treatment sample, taken before nivolumab and TIL therapy. Most excised metastases sampled were pleural nodules or supraclavicular lymph nodes. This was the immunoSEQ v3 assay. Profiled with immunoSEQ multiplex PCR; TCRdb holds only in-frame clones, not every one. The sample has about 95,000 clones, approximately 65% seen once. Sequences were derived from tumor tissue, sampled at baseline. The receptors were sampled from a person between 25 and 79 years old with non-small cell lung cancer.

This clone was picked up one time. This chain connects TRBV4-1 to TRBJ2-2, with 8 bases lining up with TRBD2. The trim removed 2 bases at V and 5 bases at J, leaving 7 bases unmatched. In germline, CDR1 is MGHRA, CDR2 YSYEKL. The CDR3 is 16 residues long. Written as DNA, the CDR3 is TGCGCCAGCAGCCAAACCGCGGGGGGACCAACCGGGGAGCTGTTTTTT. This sequence encodes CASSQTAGGPTGELFF.

This chain uses TRBV5-1 with TRBJ2-5; D is unresolved. CDR1 and CDR2 from the germline V gene are SGHRS and YFSETQ. The CDR3 contains 13 residues. V was pared by 3 bases and J by 1 base, with 7 bases between. CDR3 DNA: TGCGCCAGCAGCTACAGCAGCCAAGAGACCCAGTACTTC. Its translation: CASSYSSQETQYF.

The V gene is TRBV11-3, the J gene TRBJ2-1; the D gene is possibly TRBD2 (5 bases). The CDR3 loop spans 17 amino acids. V was shortened by 4 bases and J by 0 bases, with 16 bases between the two germline ends. Germline CDR1 reads SGHNT; CDR2 reads YENEEA. CDR3 region: CASSSRSSPSSYNEQFF. Written as DNA, the CDR3 is TGTGCCAGCAGCTCCCGCTCTAGCCCGAGCTCCTACAATGAGCAGTTCTTC.

The chain employs TRBV6-2 or TRBV6-3 and TRBJ1-5; 7 bases are a match to TRBD1. The V segment lost 5 bases and the J segment 3 bases; nucleotides outside the gene matches: 7. Germline CDR1 reads MNHEY; CDR2 reads SVGEGT. This CDR3 has 15 residues. The CDR3 DNA is TGTGCCAGCAGTAAGAACAGGGGAGACAATCAGCCCCAGCATTTT. Translated, it gives CASSKNRGDNQPQHF.

The gene calls are TRBV30 and TRBJ2-2; 9 nucleotides line up with TRBD1. The CDR3 spans 14 residues. CDR1 is GTSNPN, CDR2 SVGIG, per germline (reference sequence). Trimming took 5 bases from V and 7 from J; bases not matched to a gene: 8. The CDR3 DNA reads TGTGCCTGGGACTACAGGGGGCAGGGCGGGGAGCTGTTTTTT. It encodes CAWDYRGQGGELFF. Combining the CDR3 with reference TRBV30 and TRBJ2-2 gives the whole variable domain SQTIHQWPATLVQPVGSPLSLECTVEGTSNPNLYWYRQAAGRGLQLLFYSVGIGQISSEVPQNLSASRPQDRQFILSSKKLLLSDSGFYLCAWDYRGQGGELFFGEGSRLTVL.

The J gene is TRBJ2-7, the V gene TRBV12-3 or TRBV12-4, with D perhaps being TRBD1 or TRBD2 (5 bases each). The CDR3 is 13 residues long. V lost 5 bases to trimming and J lost 2 bases, with 10 bases between them. The CDR3 loop reads CASSPGPPYEQYF. CDR3 nucleotide sequence: TGTGCCAGCAGTCCGGGACCCCCCTACGAGCAGTACTTC.

This clone was observed a single time. This chain connects TRBV28 to TRBJ2-7; TRBD1 might be the D (5 bases). Germline V CDR1 and CDR2: MDHEN, SYDVKM. V shed 3 bases and J shed 5 bases, with 11 bases lying between them. The CDR3 contains 13 residues. The CDR3 is CASSFMGQDEQYF. CDR3 DNA: TGTGCCAGCAGTTTTATGGGGCAGGACGAGCAGTACTTC.

This clone was seen only a few times. The CDR3 loop is CASSTPGPSNEKLFF. The CDR3 nucleotides read TGTGCCAGCAGCACCCCGGGCCCGTCAAATGAAAAACTGTTTTTT. The chain couples TRBV7-9 to TRBJ1-4; D is uncertain. Looked up from germline, CDR1 is SEHNR and CDR2 is FQNEAQ (reference sequence). This CDR3 comprises 15 residues. Trimming stripped 5 bases from V and 5 bases from J, with 15 bases between.

The chain couples TRBV10-3 to TRBJ2-3; 10 nucleotides agree with TRBD1. Germline values: CDR1 ENHRY, CDR2 SYGVKD. V dropped 3 bases and J dropped 3; count of bases not matched to a gene: 6. This CDR3 is built from 16 residues. The CDR3: CAISDDRGPATDTQYF. The CDR3 region has the DNA TGTGCCATCAGTGACGACAGGGGGCCGGCGACAGATACGCAGTATTTT.

This sequence joins TRBV2 and TRBJ2-1; the D gene is possibly TRBD1 (6 bases). Germline V gene sequence: CDR1 SNHLY, CDR2 FYNNEI. This CDR3 spans 13 amino acids. Trimming took 5 bases from V and 7 from J, leaving 12 bases between them. The CDR3 DNA reads TGTGCCAGCAGTAAACAACAGGGAAATGAGCAGTTCTTC. It encodes CASSKQQGNEQFF.

The CDR3 DNA reads TGTGCCAGCAGCCTACTCGGAGGCCCCTCTGGAAACACCATATATTTT. Translation gives CASSLLGGPSGNTIYF. The chain combines TRBV14 with TRBJ1-3, with no clear D. CDR1 and CDR2 from the germline V gene are SGHDN and FVKESK. The V end lost 4 bases, the J end lost 0 bases, and 13 bases lay between the germline ends. There are 16 residues in the CDR3.

This clone was found once. The rearrangement joins TRBV6-5 to TRBJ2-7; possibly TRBD1 for D (6 bases). The CDR3 length is 16 residues. Germline lookup yields CDR1 MNHEY and CDR2 SVGAGI. V lost 0 bases and J lost 2, with 14 bases in between. The CDR3 DNA sequence: TGTGCCAGCAGTTACTCAGCCTTAGGGGGAGCCTACGAGCAGTACTTC. Protein: CASSYSALGGAYEQYF.

This sequence joins TRBV7-8 and TRBJ1-5; D perhaps matches TRBD1 (5 bases). Trimming stripped 5 bases from V and 7 bases from J, with 15 bases between. This CDR3 contains 14 residues. The germline V gene has CDR1 SGHVS and CDR2 FQNEAQ. The CDR3 reads CASSPHGDGQPQHF. Written as DNA, the CDR3 is TGTGCCAGCAGCCCCCATGGGGACGGGCAGCCCCAGCATTTT.

J is TRBJ2-5 and V is TRBV29-1; D is unclear. V lost 6 bases, J lost 4 bases, and 18 bases lay in between. CDR1 SQVTM and CDR2 ANQGSEA come from the germline V gene. CDR3 length equals 14 residues. The CDR3 DNA sequence: TGCAGCGTCGTAACTTGGGCCGGCGGAGAGACCCAGTACTTC. It encodes CSVVTWAGGETQYF.

The chain combines TRBV4-2 with TRBJ2-5; 9 positions match TRBD2. This CDR3 has 18 residues. V was pared by 0 bases and J by 5 bases, with 13 bases of the junction left unmatched. Germline V CDR1 and CDR2: LGHNA, YNFKEQ. CDR3 in DNA: TGTGCCAGCAGCCAAGATAGTCAGCGGGGGGCCCTAACGGAGACCCAGTACTTC. Protein product: CASSQDSQRGALTETQYF.

CDR3 coding DNA: TGTGCCAGCAGCGTAGGAGCCGGGAGTTCTCAAGAGACCCAGTACTTC. The encoded protein is CASSVGAGSSQETQYF. V gene TRBV9 combines with J gene TRBJ2-5, with D possibly TRBD2 on 6 matching bases. V lost 0 bases, J lost 2 bases, and 14 bases lay in between. CDR1 and CDR2 from the germline V gene are SGDLS and YYNGEE. The CDR3 contains 16 residues.

This clone was counted once. J is TRBJ1-2 and V is TRBV30; maybe TRBD1 (6 bases). The CDR3 runs 16 residues. Germline assignment: CDR1 GTSNPN and CDR2 SVGIG (reference sequence). The V end was cut by 0 bases, the J end by 4 bases, with 18 bases between. Here the CDR3 reads CAWSVPARGGGYGYTF. The DNA of the CDR3 is TGTGCCTGGAGTGTACCCGCCCGCGGAGGGGGCTATGGCTACACCTTC.

The chain combines TRBV4-1 with TRBJ2-4; D may correspond to TRBD1 or TRBD2 (5 bases each). The germline CDR1 and CDR2 sequences are MGHRA and YSYEKL. This CDR3 contains 21 residues. Trimming removed 0 bases from V and 0 bases from J, with 24 bases in between. CDR3 in amino acids: CASSQEGPGTLKPLAKNIQYF. In nucleotides, the CDR3 is TGCGCCAGCAGCCAAGAGGGGCCCGGGACCCTCAAACCCCTAGCCAAAAACATTCAGTACTTC.

Remarks on this clone: This CDR3 is also generated by other DNA sequences in the sample. The chain combines TRBV30 with TRBJ1-5; the match to TRBD1 covers 9 bases. Germline V gives CDR1 GTSNPN, CDR2 SVGIG (reference sequence). The junction had 0 bases not matched to a gene; V was cut back by 1 base and J by 5 bases. CDR3 length equals 13 residues. CDR3 residues: CAWSGTGDQPQHF. CDR3 sequence (DNA): TGTGCCTGGAGTGGGACAGGGGATCAGCCCCAGCATTTT.

The chain couples TRBV19 to TRBJ2-7; tentatively, D is TRBD2 (6 bases). The ends were cut back, 9 bases at V and 0 bases at J, with 12 bases in the middle. The CDR3 covers 13 residues. CDR1 LNHDA and CDR2 SQIVND come from the germline V gene (reference sequence). The CDR3 region has the DNA TGTGCCAGCAGGCGTAGCGGCTCCTACGAGCAGTACTTC. This sequence encodes CASRRSGSYEQYF.

The V call is TRBV9, the J call TRBJ2-3; 12 positions match TRBD2. In germline, CDR1 is SGDLS, CDR2 YYNGEE. V lost 0 bases, J lost 2 bases, and 13 bases stayed unmatched. CDR3 length equals 20 residues. CDR3 region: CASSVADPSGGAWVTDTQYF. The CDR3, as DNA: TGTGCCAGCAGCGTAGCCGACCCTAGCGGGGGGGCCTGGGTCACAGATACGCAGTATTTT.

At least ten counts were recorded for this clone. The sample holds other DNA sequences that translate to the same CDR3. The V and J genes are TRBV29-1 and TRBJ2-5, with 9 bases matching TRBD2. After removal of 4 bases from V and 5 bases from J, the junction contained 2 bases not matched to a gene. Germline V gene sequence: CDR1 SQVTM, CDR2 ANQGSEA. The CDR3 totals 12 residues. The CDR3 DNA reads TGCAGCGTTGGTAGCGGGAGTGAGACCCAGTACTTC. Translating it yields CSVGSGSETQYF.

The chain has TRBV10-1 and TRBJ2-7; D is undetermined. The CDR3 sequence is 20 residues long. Per the germline V gene, CDR1 is WNHNN and CDR2 is SYGVQD (reference sequence). Trimming took off 4 bases at V and 0 bases at J, with 28 bases between the two ends. CDR3 DNA: TGCGCCAGCAGTGTTTGGACGCAAGCACCGAGGACCCTCTTCTCCTACGAGCAGTACTTC. This gives the protein CASSVWTQAPRTLFSYEQYF.

This clone was seen a few times. This chain links TRBV27 with TRBJ2-1, with D perhaps matching TRBD1 (5 bases). Germline CDR1 MNHEY, CDR2 SMNVEV (reference sequence). This CDR3 contains 12 residues. Trimming cost V 9 bases and J 4 bases, with 10 bases left between them. The CDR3 protein is CASRTTYNEQFF. The CDR3 bases are TGTGCCAGTAGGACAACATACAATGAGCAGTTCTTC.

The chain combines TRBV9 with TRBJ2-2; D uncertain. This CDR3 comprises 12 residues. Trimming removed 6 bases at V and 6 bases at J, with 9 bases between. CDR1 is SGDLS, CDR2 YYNGEE, per germline. CDR3 sequence: CASKRAAGELFF. As DNA, the CDR3 is TGTGCCAGCAAAAGGGCAGCCGGGGAGCTGTTTTTT.